A selection of T cell receptor beta chains follows, all from one sample in a study of blood T cell repertoires in COVID-19. Produced via immunoSEQ multiplex PCR; TCRdb's table is partial and in-frame only. There are 200,000 to 300,000 clones in the sample; about nine tenths occur only once, and 1.5% lies in the top ten. Material: peripheral blood. These receptor sequences come from a middle-aged woman who had recovered from COVID-19. CDR3s leave out the opening cysteine and the closing phenylalanine or tryptophan.

CDR3 protein: ASSLGAGANEKLF
J gene: TRBJ1-4
V gene: TRBV7-2
CDR3 length: 13

CDR3 protein: ASTNTGTGAGYT
J gene: TRBJ1-2
V gene: TRBV27
CDR3 length: 12

CDR3 protein: ASRLRDRGADTQY
J gene: TRBJ2-3
V gene: TRBV6-5
CDR3 length: 13

CDR3 protein: ASSQEGGETQY
J gene: TRBJ2-5
V gene: TRBV11-3
CDR3 length: 11

CDR3 protein: ASSRTGIYEQY
J gene: TRBJ2-7
V gene: TRBV19
CDR3 length: 11

CDR3 protein: ASSLRAGYYEQY
J gene: TRBJ2-7
V gene: TRBV7-2
CDR3 length: 12

CDR3 protein: ASSYKGGEQY
J gene: TRBJ2-7
V gene: TRBV6-5
CDR3 length: 10

CDR3 protein: ASSLFSGGAISYEQY
J gene: TRBJ2-7
V gene: TRBV7-6
CDR3 length: 15

CDR3 protein: ASSLGTGPPYNEQF
J gene: TRBJ2-1
V gene: TRBV5-1
CDR3 length: 14

CDR3 protein: ASSLGRHTGELF
J gene: TRBJ2-2
V gene: TRBV11-3
CDR3 length: 12

CDR3 protein: ASSPSFNTEAF
J gene: TRBJ1-1
V gene: TRBV18
CDR3 length: 11

CDR3 protein: ASTRGAHSYEQY
J gene: TRBJ2-7
V gene: TRBV6-5
CDR3 length: 12

CDR3 protein: ASSVRTGSSGNTIY
J gene: TRBJ1-3
V gene: TRBV6-1
CDR3 length: 14

CDR3 protein: ASSSGVNYGYT
J gene: TRBJ1-2
V gene: TRBV27
CDR3 length: 11

CDR3 protein: ASSLGFPRSGNTIY
J gene: TRBJ1-3
V gene: TRBV27
CDR3 length: 14

CDR3 protein: ASSVGTGDYEQY
J gene: TRBJ2-7
V gene: TRBV9
CDR3 length: 12